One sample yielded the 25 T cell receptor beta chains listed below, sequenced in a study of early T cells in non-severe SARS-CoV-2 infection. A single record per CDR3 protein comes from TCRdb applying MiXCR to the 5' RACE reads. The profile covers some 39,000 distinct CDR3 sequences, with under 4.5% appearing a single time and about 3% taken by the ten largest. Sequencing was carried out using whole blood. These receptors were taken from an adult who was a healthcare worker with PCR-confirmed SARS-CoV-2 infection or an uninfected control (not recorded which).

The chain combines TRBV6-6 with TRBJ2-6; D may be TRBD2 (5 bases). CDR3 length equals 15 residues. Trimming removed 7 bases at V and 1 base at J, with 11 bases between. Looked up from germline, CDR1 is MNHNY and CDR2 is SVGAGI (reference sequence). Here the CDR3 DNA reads TGTGCCAGCACCCGCCGGGAATCTGGGGCCAACGTCCTGACTTTC. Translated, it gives CASTRRESGANVLTF.

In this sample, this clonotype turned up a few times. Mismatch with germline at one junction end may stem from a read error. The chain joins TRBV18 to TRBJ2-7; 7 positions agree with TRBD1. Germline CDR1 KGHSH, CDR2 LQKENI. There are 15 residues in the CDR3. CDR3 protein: CASSFRQGSNYDQYF. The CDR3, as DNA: TGTGCCAGCTCATTTAGACAGGGATCAAATTACGACCAGTACTTC.

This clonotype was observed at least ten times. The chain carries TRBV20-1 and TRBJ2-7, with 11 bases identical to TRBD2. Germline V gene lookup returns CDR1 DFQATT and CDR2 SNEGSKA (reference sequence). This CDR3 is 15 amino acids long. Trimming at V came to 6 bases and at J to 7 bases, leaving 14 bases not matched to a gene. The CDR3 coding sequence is TGCAGTGCACCCCCCCTAGCGGGAGGTTTAGGGGAGCAGTACTTC. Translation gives CSAPPLAGGLGEQYF.

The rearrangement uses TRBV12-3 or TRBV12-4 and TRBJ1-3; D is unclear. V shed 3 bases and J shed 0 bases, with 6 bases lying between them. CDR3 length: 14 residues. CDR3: CASSFDTSGNTIYF. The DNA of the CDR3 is TGTGCCAGCAGTTTCGACACCTCTGGAAACACCATATATTTT.

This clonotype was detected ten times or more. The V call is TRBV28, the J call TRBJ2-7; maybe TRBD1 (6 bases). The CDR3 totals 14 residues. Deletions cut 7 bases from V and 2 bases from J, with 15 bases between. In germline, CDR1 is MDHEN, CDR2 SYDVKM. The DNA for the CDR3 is TGTGCCAGCACTCCGGGACAACCGACCTACGAGCAGTACTTC. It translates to CASTPGQPTYEQYF.

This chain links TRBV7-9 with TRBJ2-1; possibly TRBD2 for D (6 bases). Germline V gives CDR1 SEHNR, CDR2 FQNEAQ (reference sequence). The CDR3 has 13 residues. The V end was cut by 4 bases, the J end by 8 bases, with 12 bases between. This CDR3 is CASSYRRGYEQFF. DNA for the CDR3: TGTGCCAGCAGCTACCGGCGGGGTTATGAGCAGTTCTTC. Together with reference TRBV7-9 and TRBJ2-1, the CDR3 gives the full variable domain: DTGVSQNPRHKITKRGQNVTFRCDPISEHNRLYWYRQTLGQGPEFLTYFQNEAQLEKSRLLSDRFSAERPKGSFSTLEIQRTEQGDSAMYLCASSYRRGYEQFFGPGTRLTVL.

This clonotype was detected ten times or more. The CDR3 coding sequence is TGTGCCACCAGCAGAGATCATGAGACAAACACCGGGGAGCTGTTTTTT. It is translated as CATSRDHETNTGELFF. This chain connects TRBV15 to TRBJ2-2; the D is unclear. Germline-derived CDR1 and CDR2 are LNHNV and YYDKDF (reference sequence). The CDR3 is 16 amino acids. Trimming took off 0 bases at V and 2 bases at J, with 10 bases between the two ends.

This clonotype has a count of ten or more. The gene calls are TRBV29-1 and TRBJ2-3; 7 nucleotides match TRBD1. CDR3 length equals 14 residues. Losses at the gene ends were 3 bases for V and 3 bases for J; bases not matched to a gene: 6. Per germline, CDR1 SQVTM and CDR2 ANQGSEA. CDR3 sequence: CSVDGDSGTDTQYF. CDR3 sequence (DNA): TGCAGCGTTGACGGGGACAGCGGAACAGATACGCAGTATTTT.

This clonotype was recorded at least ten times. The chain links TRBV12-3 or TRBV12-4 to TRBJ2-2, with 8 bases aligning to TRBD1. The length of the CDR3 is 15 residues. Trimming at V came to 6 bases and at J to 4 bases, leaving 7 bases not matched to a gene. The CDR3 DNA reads TGTGCCAGCAGGCCAAATACAGGGGGCACCGGGGAGCTGTTTTTT. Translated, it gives CASRPNTGGTGELFF.

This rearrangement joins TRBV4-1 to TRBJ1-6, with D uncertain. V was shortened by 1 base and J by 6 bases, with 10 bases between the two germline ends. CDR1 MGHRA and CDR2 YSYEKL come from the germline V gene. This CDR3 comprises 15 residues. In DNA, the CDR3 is TGCGCCAGCAGCCAAGGCTTAGGCCTTAATTCACCCCTCCACTTT. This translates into CASSQGLGLNSPLHF.

The CDR3: CASSPQWNEQFF. CDR3 DNA: TGTGCCAGCAGCCCCCAGTGGAATGAGCAGTTCTTC. This rearrangement joins TRBV7-9 to TRBJ2-1, with D hard to call. CDR1 and CDR2 (germline): SEHNR, FQNEAQ (reference sequence). The V end lost 5 bases, the J end lost 7 bases, and 9 bases lay between the germline ends. This CDR3 comprises 12 residues.

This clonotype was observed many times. As DNA, the CDR3 is TGTGCCAGCAGTTACTCGAACACAGTGAACACTGAAGCTTTCTTT. Protein: CASSYSNTVNTEAFF. The gene calls are TRBV6-5 and TRBJ1-1, with D unresolved. The germline V gene has CDR1 MNHEY and CDR2 SVGAGI. The CDR3 extends over 15 amino acids. V was clipped by 0 bases and J by 0 bases, with 8 bases between them.

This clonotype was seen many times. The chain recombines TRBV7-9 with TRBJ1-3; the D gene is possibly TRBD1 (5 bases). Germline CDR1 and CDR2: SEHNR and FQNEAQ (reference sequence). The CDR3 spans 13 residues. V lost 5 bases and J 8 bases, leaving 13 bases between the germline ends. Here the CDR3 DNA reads TGTGCCAGCAGCAAGGACGTAGGGGACACCATATATTTT. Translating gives CASSKDVGDTIYF.

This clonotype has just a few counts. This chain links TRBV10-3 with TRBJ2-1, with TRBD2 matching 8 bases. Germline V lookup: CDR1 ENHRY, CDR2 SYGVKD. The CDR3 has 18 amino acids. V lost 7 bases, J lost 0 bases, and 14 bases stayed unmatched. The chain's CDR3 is CAIKPSGAGESSYNEQFF. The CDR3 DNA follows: TGTGCCATCAAACCGTCGGGAGCGGGGGAAAGCTCCTACAATGAGCAGTTCTTC.

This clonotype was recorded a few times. This CDR3 is CASSQDVAGVYNSPLHF. CDR3 nucleotide sequence: TGCGCCAGCAGCCAAGATGTGGCAGGCGTTTATAATTCACCCCTCCACTTT. The chain employs TRBV4-1 and TRBJ1-6; no definite D call. With 0 bases removed from V and 4 bases from J, the gap between germline ends came to 13 bases. The CDR3 sequence is 17 residues long. Germline V lookup: CDR1 MGHRA, CDR2 YSYEKL.

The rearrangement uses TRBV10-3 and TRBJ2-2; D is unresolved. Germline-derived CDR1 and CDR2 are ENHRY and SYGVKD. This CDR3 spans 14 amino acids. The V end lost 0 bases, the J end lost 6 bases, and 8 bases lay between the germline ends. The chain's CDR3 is CAISESLTAGELFF. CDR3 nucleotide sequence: TGTGCCATCAGTGAGTCGCTTACTGCCGGGGAGCTGTTTTTT.

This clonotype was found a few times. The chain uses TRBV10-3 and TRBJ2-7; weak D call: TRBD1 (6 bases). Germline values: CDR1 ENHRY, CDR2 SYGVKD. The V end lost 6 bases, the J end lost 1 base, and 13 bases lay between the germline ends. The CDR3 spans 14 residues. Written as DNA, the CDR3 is TGTGCCATCAGCCCGGGACATGGGTCCTACGAGCAGTACTTC. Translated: CAISPGHGSYEQYF.

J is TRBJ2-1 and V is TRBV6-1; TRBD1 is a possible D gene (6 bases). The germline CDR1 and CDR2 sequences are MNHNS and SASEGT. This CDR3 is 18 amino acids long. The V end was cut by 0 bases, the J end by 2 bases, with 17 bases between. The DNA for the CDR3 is TGTGCCAGCAGTGAAGCGCGTTCCGGTGGGGGCCCCTACAATGAGCAGTTCTTC. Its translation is CASSEARSGGGPYNEQFF.

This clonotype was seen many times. Here the CDR3 DNA reads TGTGCCACCAGCTTTCGGAAGGGCGGTCAGCCCCAGCATTTT. Residues: CATSFRKGGQPQHF. J is TRBJ1-5 and V is TRBV15, with no clear D. The CDR3 is 14 residues long. Trimming removed 5 bases at V and 6 bases at J, with 14 bases between. Germline V gene data show CDR1 as LNHNV and CDR2 as YYDKDF (reference sequence).

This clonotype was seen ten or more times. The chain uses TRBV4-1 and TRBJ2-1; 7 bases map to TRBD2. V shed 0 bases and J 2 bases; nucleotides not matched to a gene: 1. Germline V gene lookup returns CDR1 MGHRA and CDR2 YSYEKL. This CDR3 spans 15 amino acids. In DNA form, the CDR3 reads TGCGCCAGCAGCCAAGATGGGGGGGCCTACAATGAGCAGTTCTTC. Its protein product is CASSQDGGAYNEQFF.

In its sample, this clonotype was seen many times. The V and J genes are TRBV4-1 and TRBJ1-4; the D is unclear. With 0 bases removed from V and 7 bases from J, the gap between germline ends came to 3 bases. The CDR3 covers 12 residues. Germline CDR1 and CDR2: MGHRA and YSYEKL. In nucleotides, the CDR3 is TGCGCCAGCAGCCAAGATTTTGAAAAACTGTTTTTT. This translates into CASSQDFEKLFF.

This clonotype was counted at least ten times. The CDR3 here is CASSDSDSLWGAFF. As DNA, the CDR3 is TGCGCCAGCAGTGATTCCGACTCCCTGTGGGGAGCTTTCTTT. The V gene is TRBV10-1, the J gene TRBJ1-1; D ambiguous. Trimming took off 3 bases at V and 10 bases at J, with 18 bases between the two ends. Germline lookup yields CDR1 WNHNN and CDR2 SYGVQD (reference sequence). This CDR3 region has 14 residues.

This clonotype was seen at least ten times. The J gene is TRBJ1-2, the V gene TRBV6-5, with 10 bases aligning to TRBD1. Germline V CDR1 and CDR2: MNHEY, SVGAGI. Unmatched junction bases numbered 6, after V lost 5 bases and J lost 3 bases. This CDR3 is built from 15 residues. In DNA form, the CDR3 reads TGTGCCAGCAGTACCTTGACAGGGGGCGACTATGGCTACACCTTC. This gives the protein CASSTLTGGDYGYTF.

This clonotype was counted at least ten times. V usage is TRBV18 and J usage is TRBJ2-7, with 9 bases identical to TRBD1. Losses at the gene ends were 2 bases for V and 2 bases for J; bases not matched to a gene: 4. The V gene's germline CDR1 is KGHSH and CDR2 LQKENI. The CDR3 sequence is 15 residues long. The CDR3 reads CASSPGTGITYEQYF. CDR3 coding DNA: TGTGCCAGCTCACCAGGGACAGGGATAACCTACGAGCAGTACTTC. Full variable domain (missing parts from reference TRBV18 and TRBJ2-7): NAGVMQNPRHLVRRRGQEARLRCSPMKGHSHVYWYRQLPEEGLKFMVYLQKENIIDESGMPKERFSAEFPKEGPSILRIQQVVRGDSAAYFCASSPGTGITYEQYFGPGTRLTVT.

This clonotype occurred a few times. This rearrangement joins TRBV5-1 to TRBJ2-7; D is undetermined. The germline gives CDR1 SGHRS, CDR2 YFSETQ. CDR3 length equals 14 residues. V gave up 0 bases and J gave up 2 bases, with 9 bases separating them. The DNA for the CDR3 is TGCGCCAGCAGCTTGGCCGGAAGTCCCTACGAGCAGTACTTC. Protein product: CASSLAGSPYEQYF.